The rows below give T cell receptor beta chains drawn from one sample of a study of T-cell reconstitution after alpha-beta-depleted transplantation in children. TCRdb recomputed calls from the PCR reads with MiXCR, one row per CDR3 protein. The table records about 980,000 distinct CDR3 sequences, around 30% of them present only once. The sample was PBMCs, mostly from graft donor cells, taken 360 days after TCRalphabeta/CD19-depleted stem cell transplant. These receptors originate from a boy less than two years old who had a stem cell transplant for SCID, so the T cells may come from the graft donor. CDR3s include the opening cysteine and the closing phenylalanine or tryptophan. D genes are given only for firm matches.

d_call j_call v_call cdr3_aa
TRBD2 TRBJ2-4 TRBV28 CASSPPRTSKNIQYF
- TRBJ2-1 TRBV5-6 CASSLGISRSYNEQFF
- TRBJ1-6 TRBV6-1 CASSTQGYNSPLHF
TRBD1 TRBJ2-1 TRBV10-3 CATTGQSYNEQFF
- TRBJ1-1 TRBV5-1 CASSLRQGSTEAFF
- TRBJ1-3 TRBV12-3/TRBV12-4 CASSVPGWSGNTIYF
- TRBJ1-2 TRBV12-3/TRBV12-4 CASSTGPAYGYTF
TRBD2 TRBJ2-1 TRBV20-1 CSARDIGRGGVGNEQFF
- TRBJ2-1 TRBV3-1 CASSLQPGVNEQFF
- TRBJ1-1 TRBV15 CATRSWGRTEAFF
TRBD1 TRBJ2-1 TRBV20-1 CSARDLKGAQFF
- TRBJ2-7 TRBV7-2 CASSLESGAYEQYF
- TRBJ1-1 TRBV29-1 CSVEDGENTEAFF
- TRBJ1-2 TRBV12-3/TRBV12-4 CASSLAGFVGYTF
- TRBJ2-4 TRBV2 CASSEGGTGKNIQYF
- TRBJ2-3 TRBV6-2/TRBV6-3 CASSYSGRSTDTQYF
TRBD2 TRBJ2-2 TRBV7-6 CASSSSGGDTGELFF
TRBD1 TRBJ2-7 TRBV4-2 CASSQEATGGLREQYF
- TRBJ1-1 TRBV6-5 CASSRGDEAFF
- TRBJ2-1 TRBV7-9 CASSLLRDNEQFF
- TRBJ2-1 TRBV3-1 CASSPRARYNEQFF
- TRBJ2-1 TRBV5-5 CASSLARGPTYNEQFF
- TRBJ2-1 TRBV12-3/TRBV12-4 CASSSPLGSGNEQFF
TRBD2 TRBJ2-4 TRBV20-1 CSARQRGGGGRGIQYF
- TRBJ1-5 TRBV9 CASSVAAENQPQHF
- TRBJ1-4 TRBV12-3/TRBV12-4 CASSLGRRVGEKLFF
- TRBJ1-4 TRBV4-3 CASSQEKGLSEKLFF
TRBD2 TRBJ2-7 TRBV4-1 CASSQDPTSTYEQYF
- TRBJ2-5 TRBV5-1 CASTGTLGQETQYF
- TRBJ1-4 TRBV28 CASSFGTELFF
- TRBJ2-1 TRBV5-1 CASSFGGRGSSYNEQFF
- TRBJ1-5 TRBV5-1 CASSPDGLSNQPQHF
- TRBJ1-2 TRBV7-6 CASSLGTDDYGYTF
- TRBJ1-5 TRBV19 CASSIRAYQPQHF
- TRBJ2-7 TRBV12-3/TRBV12-4 CASTRGVDEQYF
- TRBJ2-1 TRBV19 CASSIAIGEQFF
- TRBJ2-1 TRBV3-1 CASSPPRTISYNEQFF
TRBD1 TRBJ2-5 TRBV7-2 CASTAGGQAWETQYF
- TRBJ2-1 TRBV27 CASSLSLQGSYNEQFF
- TRBJ2-3 TRBV5-6 CASSLDTGTSTDTQYF
- TRBJ1-2 TRBV6-5 CASSYSGFYGYTF
- TRBJ1-3 TRBV7-3 CASSLGAPGNTIYF
- TRBJ2-3 TRBV5-1 CASSSHGGRDTDTQYF
- TRBJ2-2 TRBV2 CASSEIRGASTGELFF
TRBD2 TRBJ2-1 TRBV5-1 CASSLQRGAFSYNEQFF
- TRBJ2-3 TRBV20-1 CSASFGARSTDTQYF
- TRBJ2-2 TRBV20-1 CSASPGFTGELFF
- TRBJ2-7 TRBV30 CACHRGGPEQYF
- TRBJ2-3 TRBV12-3/TRBV12-4 CASLTAGPSTDTQYF
TRBD1 TRBJ1-2 TRBV29-1 CSVKRTGKDYTF
TRBD2 TRBJ2-3 TRBV11-2 CASSLWRLAGGPDTDTQYF
TRBD1 TRBJ2-1 TRBV7-8 CASSMGTGDWDHSNEQFF
TRBD1 TRBJ1-1 TRBV11-2 CASSLVGQGRNTEAFF
TRBD2 TRBJ2-3 TRBV7-2 CASSLATTLAGTDTQYF
TRBD1 TRBJ2-5 TRBV28 CASIWDRDRETQYF
- TRBJ1-1 TRBV10-2 CASREEGGYEAFF
- TRBJ2-7 TRBV20-1 CSASLQGTEQYF
- TRBJ2-5 TRBV6-1 CASSVGTTNAGLGETQYF
- TRBJ1-1 TRBV27 CASSSSENTEAFF
- TRBJ2-1 TRBV3-1 CASSQERAPSQDRLHEQFF